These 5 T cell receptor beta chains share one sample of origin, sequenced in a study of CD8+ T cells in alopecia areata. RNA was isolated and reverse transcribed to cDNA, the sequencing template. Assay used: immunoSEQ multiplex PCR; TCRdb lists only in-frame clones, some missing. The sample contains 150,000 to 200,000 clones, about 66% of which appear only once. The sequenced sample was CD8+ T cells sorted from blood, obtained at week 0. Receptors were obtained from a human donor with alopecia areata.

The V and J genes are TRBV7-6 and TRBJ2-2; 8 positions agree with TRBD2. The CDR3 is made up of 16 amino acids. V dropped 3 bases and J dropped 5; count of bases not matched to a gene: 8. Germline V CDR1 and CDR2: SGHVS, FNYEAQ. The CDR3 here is CASSFPIAGRTGELFF. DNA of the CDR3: TGTGCCAGCAGCTTCCCCATAGCGGGGAGAACCGGGGAGCTGTTTTTT.

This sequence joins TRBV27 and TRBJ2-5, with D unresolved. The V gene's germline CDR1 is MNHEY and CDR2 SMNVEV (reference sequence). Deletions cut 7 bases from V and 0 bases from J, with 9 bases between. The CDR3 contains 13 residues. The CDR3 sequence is CASKSQYQETQYF. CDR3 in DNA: TGTGCCAGCAAGTCACAGTACCAAGAGACCCAGTACTTC.

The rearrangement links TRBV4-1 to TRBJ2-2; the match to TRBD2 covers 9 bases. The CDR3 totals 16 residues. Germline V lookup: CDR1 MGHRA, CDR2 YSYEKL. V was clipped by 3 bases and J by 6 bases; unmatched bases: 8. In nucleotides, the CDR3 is TGCGCCAGCAGCCAGGCAGCGGGGGGCCGGGCCGGGGAGCTGTTTTTT. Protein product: CASSQAAGGRAGELFF.

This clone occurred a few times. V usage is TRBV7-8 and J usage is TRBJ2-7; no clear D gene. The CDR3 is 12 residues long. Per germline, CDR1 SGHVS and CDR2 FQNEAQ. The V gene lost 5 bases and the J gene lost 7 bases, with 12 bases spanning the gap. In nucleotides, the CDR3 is TGTGCCAGCAGCCCAGGCCCGTCTGAGCAGTACTTC. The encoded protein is CASSPGPSEQYF.

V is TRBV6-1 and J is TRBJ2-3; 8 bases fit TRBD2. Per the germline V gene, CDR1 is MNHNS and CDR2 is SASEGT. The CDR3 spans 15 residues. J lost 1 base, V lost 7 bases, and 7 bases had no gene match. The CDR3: CASKGGGPRTDTQYF. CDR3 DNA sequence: TGTGCCAGCAAAGGCGGGGGGCCTCGCACAGATACGCAGTATTTT.